This T cell receptor beta chain was documented in a study of metastatic and nonmetastatic thyroid tumors. Study-wide background: The study looked at repertoires side by side in blood and in tumor or nodule tissue from malignant and benign thyroid patients. Study results and caveats: Benign nodules were reported to have significantly lower TCR beta diversity than malignant thyroid tumors, in blood and tumor.

Authors' methods: Built for papillary thyroid cancer, a distant-metastasis classifier drew on CDR3 differences across clinicopathological groups. MiXCR reprocessed the PCR reads for TCRdb. What appears here as the V and J calls and clone size reflects TCRdb's work, not the paper's. This sample has some 16,000 clones, with 20% to 25% found just once. V shed 2 bases and J shed 2 bases, with 3 bases lying between them. The CDR3 sequence is 12 residues long. CDR1 and CDR2 (germline): SEHNR, FQNEAQ (reference sequence). Thyroid surgery had not been preceded by any treatment in any patient. The sample holds many counts of this clone. Its target is not known.

The sequenced sample consisted of tumor tissue. This sequence originates from a male donor with papillary thyroid cancer or a benign thyroid nodule (not recorded which). Some clones in this sample may be carry-over from other donors' samples. This chain joins TRBV7-9 and TRBJ1-1, with D unresolved. The CDR3 DNA reads TGTGCCAGCAGCTTATTCAACACTGAAGCTTTCTTT. It codes for CASSLFNTEAFF. Based on the CDR3 plus reference TRBV7-9 and TRBJ1-1, the full variable domain is DTGVSQNPRHKITKRGQNVTFRCDPISEHNRLYWYRQTLGQGPEFLTYFQNEAQLEKSRLLSDRFSAERPKGSFSTLEIQRTEQGDSAMYLCASSLFNTEAFFGQGTRLTVV.